The 27 T cell receptor beta chains listed next were all sequenced from one sample in a study of human T cells and chemical hapten exposure. Time point specified: patch test 1, 2 weeks after DPC sensitization. Indicated treatment: therapeutic diphenylcyclopropenone sensitization with weekly scalp DPC. A single record per CDR3 protein comes from TCRdb applying MiXCR to the RACE reads. The sample records fewer than 400,000 distinct CDR3 sequences, roughly 6.9% being singletons. The source material was whole blood, sampled in connection with sensitization to the hapten diphenylcyclopropenone (DPC). Receptors originate from a woman under 30 with alopecia areata. Some clones in this sample may be carry-over from other donors' samples.

This clonotype has at least ten counts. CDR3 sequence reads: CASSSRTGRTDTQYF. The CDR3 bases are TGTGCCAGCAGCTCCAGGACAGGGCGCACAGATACGCAGTATTTT. The chain carries TRBV7-2 and TRBJ2-3; 8 bases line up with TRBD1. The CDR3 extends over 15 amino acids. Germline V gene sequence: CDR1 SGHTA, CDR2 FQGNSA. V was clipped by 4 bases and J by 1 base; unmatched bases: 4.

The chain is built from TRBV6-5 and TRBJ1-2; the D gene is possibly TRBD1 (5 bases). This CDR3 is 13 amino acids long. Germline V gene sequence: CDR1 MNHEY, CDR2 SVGAGI. The V end was cut by 11 bases, the J end by 4 bases, with 17 bases between. The CDR3, as DNA: TGTGCCCCTTGGAGGGGCTCCCCCTATGGCTACACCTTC. This sequence encodes CAPWRGSPYGYTF.

This clonotype has ten or more counts. The chain links TRBV12-3 or TRBV12-4 to TRBJ2-6; 10 bases match TRBD1. V lost 5 bases and J lost 0; bases outside the gene matches: 10. This CDR3 comprises 19 residues. The CDR3: CASSPHPGQGSSGANVLTF. The CDR3 DNA reads TGTGCCAGCAGTCCCCACCCGGGACAGGGGTCCTCTGGGGCCAACGTCCTGACTTTC.

The J gene is TRBJ2-3, the V gene TRBV6-2 or TRBV6-3; D is perhaps TRBD2 (6 bases). Trimming took 7 bases from V and 3 from J, leaving 11 bases between them. This CDR3 has 13 residues. CDR1 is MNHEY, CDR2 SVGEGT, per germline. The CDR3 loop reads CASKLAGTDTQYF. DNA of the CDR3: TGTGCCAGCAAACTAGCAGGAACAGATACGCAGTATTTT.

This clonotype occurred many times. The V and J genes are TRBV6-1 and TRBJ2-1; possibly TRBD2 for D (7 bases). The V end was cut by 2 bases, the J end by 6 bases, with 14 bases between. From germline, CDR1 is MNHNS and CDR2 SASEGT. The length of the CDR3 is 15 residues. CDR3 bases: TGTGCCAGCAGTGAAATGGCGGGGGCGGTCAATGAGCAGTTCTTC. It encodes CASSEMAGAVNEQFF.

In this sample, this clonotype turned up many times. The gene calls are TRBV7-2 and TRBJ2-7; perhaps TRBD2 as D (6 bases). The CDR3 loop spans 12 amino acids. V was pared by 5 bases and J by 9 bases, with 14 bases between. Germline V gene sequence: CDR1 SGHTA, CDR2 FQGNSA. The CDR3 sequence: CASSPVEGRQYF. CDR3 sequence (DNA): TGTGCCAGCAGCCCGGTGGAGGGGAGGCAGTACTTC. The full variable domain, completed using reference TRBV7-2 and TRBJ2-7, is GAGVSQSPSNKVTEKGKDVELRCDPISGHTALYWYRQSLGQGLEFLIYFQGNSAPDKSGLPSDRFSAERTGGSVSTLTIQRTQQEDSAVYLCASSPVEGRQYFGPGTRLTVT.

J is TRBJ2-3 and V is TRBV5-4, with 9 bases fitting TRBD2. From germline, CDR1 is SGHNT and CDR2 YYREEE (reference sequence). The CDR3 covers 16 residues. Trimming at V came to 1 base and at J to 3 bases, leaving 6 bases not matched to a gene. The CDR3 loop reads CASSLRSSGVTDTQYF. DNA for the CDR3: TGTGCCAGCAGCTTGCGGTCTAGCGGGGTAACAGATACGCAGTATTTT.

The V and J genes are TRBV29-1 and TRBJ2-5, with D unresolved. Germline V lookup: CDR1 SQVTM, CDR2 ANQGSEA. Trimming pared 3 bases from V and 4 bases from J, leaving 9 bases between. The CDR3 has 12 residues. The CDR3 sequence: CSVDGGAETQYF. CDR3 sequence (DNA): TGCAGCGTTGACGGTGGTGCAGAGACCCAGTACTTC.

The sample holds many counts of this clonotype. The chain couples TRBV24-1 to TRBJ2-1; TRBD1 matches at 11 bases. V shed 10 bases and J 8 bases; nucleotides not matched to a gene: 0. This CDR3 has 11 residues. Germline CDR1 reads KGHDR; CDR2 reads SFDVKD. CDR3 amino acids: CATGQGDEQFF. DNA for the CDR3: TGTGCCACGGGACAGGGGGATGAGCAGTTCTTC.

The chain recombines TRBV20-1 with TRBJ1-2, with 7 bases fitting TRBD1. The V gene end was trimmed by 5 bases and the J gene end by 8 bases; junction bases not matched to a gene: 11. The CDR3 is 13 amino acids. CDR1 DFQATT and CDR2 SNEGSKA come from the germline V gene (reference sequence). The CDR3 region is CSAPEIQGGGYTF. As DNA, the CDR3 is TGCAGTGCTCCAGAGATTCAGGGGGGCGGCTACACCTTC.

This chain's CDR3 is CASSFGQGNYGYTF. In DNA, the CDR3 is TGTGCCAGCAGTTTCGGACAGGGCAACTATGGCTACACCTTC. The V gene is TRBV27, the J gene TRBJ1-2; 8 bases are shared with TRBD1. This CDR3 comprises 14 residues. The V segment lost 3 bases and the J segment 2 bases; nucleotides outside the gene matches: 2. The germline CDR1 and CDR2 sequences are MNHEY and SMNVEV (reference sequence).

The sample holds a few counts of this clonotype. The CDR3 region has the DNA TGTGCCAGCAGTCACGGACTAGCGGGGGCGGAGACCCAGTACTTC. It is translated as CASSHGLAGAETQYF. The V call is TRBV6-2 or TRBV6-3, the J call TRBJ2-5; 13 positions match TRBD2. CDR3 length: 15 amino acids. The V gene's germline CDR1 is MNHEY and CDR2 SVGEGT. V lost 5 bases and J lost 5; bases outside the gene matches: 5.

This clonotype was counted many times. This chain links TRBV5-6 with TRBJ2-5; TRBD2 might be the D (5 bases). Germline assignment: CDR1 SGHDT and CDR2 YYEEEE. Trimming cost V 4 bases and J 7 bases, with 11 bases left between them. The CDR3 runs 12 residues. The CDR3 bases are TGTGCCAGCAGCCCCGGAGGTTTGACCCAGTACTTC. Translating gives CASSPGGLTQYF.

There are many counts of this clonotype. The genes are TRBV28 and TRBJ2-1, with 12 bases matching TRBD2. The V gene's germline CDR1 is MDHEN and CDR2 SYDVKM. Germline trimming cut 0 bases from V and 10 bases from J; bases unmatched to any gene: 7. The CDR3 spans 16 residues. CDR3 in DNA: TGTGCCAGCAGTTTATGGACTAGCGGGGGTAGGAGGGAGCAGTTCTTC. It encodes CASSLWTSGGRREQFF.

In this sample, this clonotype turned up many times. The rearrangement joins TRBV15 to TRBJ2-3, with D perhaps TRBD1 or TRBD2 (7 bases each). Germline CDR1 is LNHNV and CDR2 is YYDKDF (reference sequence). This CDR3 spans 15 amino acids. Between the trimmed V and J ends, which lost 3 bases and 4 bases, there was a span of 14 bases. In nucleotides, the CDR3 is TGTGCCACCAGCAGCCCAGGGGGGGCGGCAGATACGCAGTATTTT. Encoded protein: CATSSPGGAADTQYF.

The sample holds a few counts of this clonotype. The genes are TRBV7-9 and TRBJ1-1; no definite D call. The CDR3 runs to 16 residues. The V end was cut by 1 base, the J end by 1 base, with 13 bases between. Germline loops: CDR1 SEHNR, CDR2 FQNEAQ (reference sequence). In nucleotides, the CDR3 is TGTGCCAGCAGCTTAGTAGATGTGGTCCAGAACACTGAAGCTTTCTTT. Translating it yields CASSLVDVVQNTEAFF.

J is TRBJ2-5 and V is TRBV7-9, with D uncertain. Germline CDR1 SEHNR, CDR2 FQNEAQ (reference sequence). The CDR3 is 13 amino acids. Trimming cost V 4 bases and J 10 bases, with 16 bases left between them. The DNA of the CDR3 is TGTGCCAGCAGCTCGAGTATTGACTTCTACCAGTACTTC. Translation: CASSSSIDFYQYF.

This clonotype was seen at least ten times. The chain combines TRBV20-1 with TRBJ2-2, with 9 nucleotides matching TRBD1. Germline CDR1 DFQATT, CDR2 SNEGSKA (reference sequence). The V segment lost 5 bases and the J segment 4 bases; nucleotides outside the gene matches: 8. This CDR3 is built from 15 residues. The chain's CDR3 is CSASRTGEITGELFF. The CDR3 nucleotides read TGCAGTGCTTCCCGGACAGGGGAGATCACCGGGGAGCTGTTTTTT.

This clonotype occurred many times. This chain links TRBV29-1 with TRBJ1-5, with D tentatively TRBD1 (5 bases). The V end was cut by 4 bases, the J end by 1 base, with 11 bases between. The CDR3 has 14 residues. CDR1 is SQVTM and CDR2 is ANQGSEA in the germline V gene. CDR3 amino acids: CSVVSGLSNQPQHF. The CDR3 DNA reads as TGCAGCGTTGTTTCAGGGTTAAGCAATCAGCCCCAGCATTTT.

This clonotype was detected many times. The chain combines TRBV4-3 with TRBJ1-2; D may be TRBD1 (5 bases). CDR1 and CDR2 from the germline V gene are LGHNA and YSLEER. This CDR3 region has 15 residues. V lost 4 bases and J 6 bases, leaving 18 bases between the germline ends. The CDR3 sequence: CASSPLGQAVNGYTF. As DNA, the CDR3 is TGCGCCAGCAGCCCACTAGGACAAGCGGTAAATGGCTACACCTTC.

This clonotype was picked up many times. CDR3 amino acids: CATSDLAGKAQYF. The CDR3 DNA reads as TGTGCCACCAGTGATTTGGCGGGGAAGGCGCAGTATTTT. J is TRBJ2-3 and V is TRBV24-1; D is possibly TRBD2 (6 bases). The V and J ends lost 0 bases and 10 bases respectively, with 10 bases between them. The CDR3 is 13 residues long. Germline CDR1 and CDR2: KGHDR and SFDVKD.

This clonotype was observed a few times. The chain employs TRBV7-9 and TRBJ1-3; a weak D match, TRBD1 (6 bases). The germline V gene encodes CDR1 SEHNR and CDR2 FQNEAQ (reference sequence). The V end was cut by 5 bases, the J end by 8 bases, with 22 bases between. The CDR3 has 16 residues. The CDR3 here is CASSPNGGRDTHTIYF. CDR3 nucleotides: TGTGCCAGCAGCCCCAATGGGGGCAGGGACACGCACACCATATATTTT.

This clonotype was observed a few times. This chain connects TRBV20-1 to TRBJ1-1; 7 bases align to TRBD1. Germline lookup yields CDR1 DFQATT and CDR2 SNEGSKA (reference sequence). V was pared by 6 bases and J by 4 bases, with 14 bases of the junction left unmatched. The CDR3 contains 15 residues. CDR3 in DNA: TGCAGTGCGTATTCGACCTCAGGGGGGGGCACTGAAGCTTTCTTT. It is translated as CSAYSTSGGGTEAFF.

The genes are TRBV6-6 and TRBJ1-6; 8 bases agree with TRBD1. This CDR3 region has 16 residues. The V gene's germline CDR1 is MNHNY and CDR2 SVGAGI (reference sequence). Trimming at V came to 4 bases and at J to 7 bases, leaving 9 bases not matched to a gene. The CDR3 sequence is CASSSTDRGGNSPLHF. The CDR3 nucleotides are TGTGCCAGCAGTTCCACCGACAGGGGAGGAAATTCACCCCTCCACTTT.

This clonotype appeared many times. V usage is TRBV6-6 and J usage is TRBJ2-7; TRBD1 matches 8 bases. The CDR3 contains 14 residues. Unmatched junction bases numbered 9, after V lost 4 bases and J lost 7 bases. Germline-derived CDR1 and CDR2 are MNHNY and SVGAGI (reference sequence). CDR3 nucleotides: TGTGCCAGCAGTTTCCTACAGGGGGGCGGGGAGCAGTACTTC. It yields the protein CASSFLQGGGEQYF.

This clonotype was seen only a few times. V usage is TRBV18 and J usage is TRBJ2-3; D is unresolved. Trimming cost V 0 bases and J 1 base, with 8 bases left between them. Germline assignment: CDR1 KGHSH and CDR2 LQKENI. CDR3 length equals 15 residues. This chain's CDR3 is CASSPPASGTDTQYF. Written as DNA, the CDR3 is TGTGCCAGCTCACCACCGGCCTCTGGCACAGATACGCAGTATTTT. Variable domain in full (rest from reference TRBV18 and TRBJ2-3): NAGVMQNPRHLVRRRGQEARLRCSPMKGHSHVYWYRQLPEEGLKFMVYLQKENIIDESGMPKERFSAEFPKEGPSILRIQQVVRGDSAAYFCASSPPASGTDTQYFGPGTRLTVL.

The V gene is TRBV29-1, the J gene TRBJ2-3, with D hard to call. The CDR3 is 13 amino acids. CDR1 is SQVTM and CDR2 is ANQGSEA in the germline V gene. V lost 2 bases and J 2 bases, leaving 8 bases between the germline ends. The CDR3 DNA reads as TGCAGCGTTGAACCAGCCTACACAGATACGCAGTATTTT. Translating it yields CSVEPAYTDTQYF.